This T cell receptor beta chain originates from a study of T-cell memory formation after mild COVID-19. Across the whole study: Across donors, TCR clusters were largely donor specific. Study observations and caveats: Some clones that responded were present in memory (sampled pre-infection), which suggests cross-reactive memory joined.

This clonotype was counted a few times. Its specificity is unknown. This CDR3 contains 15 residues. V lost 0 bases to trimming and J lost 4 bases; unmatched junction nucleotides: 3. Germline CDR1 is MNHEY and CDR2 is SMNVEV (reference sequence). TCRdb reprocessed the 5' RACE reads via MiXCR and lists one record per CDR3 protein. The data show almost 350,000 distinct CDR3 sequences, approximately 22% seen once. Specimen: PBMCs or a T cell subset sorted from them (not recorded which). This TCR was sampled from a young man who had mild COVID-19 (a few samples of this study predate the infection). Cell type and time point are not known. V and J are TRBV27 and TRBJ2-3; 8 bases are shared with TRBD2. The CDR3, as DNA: TGTGCCAGCAGTTTATCGCCTAGCGGGTCAGATACGCAGTATTTT. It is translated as CASSLSPSGSDTQYF.